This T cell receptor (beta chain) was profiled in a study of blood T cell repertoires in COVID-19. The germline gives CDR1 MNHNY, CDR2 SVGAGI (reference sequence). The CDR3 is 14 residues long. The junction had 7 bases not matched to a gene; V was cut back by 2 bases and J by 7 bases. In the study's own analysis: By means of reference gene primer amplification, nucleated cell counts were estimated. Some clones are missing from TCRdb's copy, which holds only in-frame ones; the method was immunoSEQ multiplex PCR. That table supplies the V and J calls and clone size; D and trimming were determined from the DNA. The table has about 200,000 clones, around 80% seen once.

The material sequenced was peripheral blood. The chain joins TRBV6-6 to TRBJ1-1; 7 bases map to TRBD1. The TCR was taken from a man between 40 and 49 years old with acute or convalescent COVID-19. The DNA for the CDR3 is TGTGCCAGCAGTTACCAGGGGGACGTAAATGAAGCTTTCTTT. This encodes CASSYQGDVNEAFF.